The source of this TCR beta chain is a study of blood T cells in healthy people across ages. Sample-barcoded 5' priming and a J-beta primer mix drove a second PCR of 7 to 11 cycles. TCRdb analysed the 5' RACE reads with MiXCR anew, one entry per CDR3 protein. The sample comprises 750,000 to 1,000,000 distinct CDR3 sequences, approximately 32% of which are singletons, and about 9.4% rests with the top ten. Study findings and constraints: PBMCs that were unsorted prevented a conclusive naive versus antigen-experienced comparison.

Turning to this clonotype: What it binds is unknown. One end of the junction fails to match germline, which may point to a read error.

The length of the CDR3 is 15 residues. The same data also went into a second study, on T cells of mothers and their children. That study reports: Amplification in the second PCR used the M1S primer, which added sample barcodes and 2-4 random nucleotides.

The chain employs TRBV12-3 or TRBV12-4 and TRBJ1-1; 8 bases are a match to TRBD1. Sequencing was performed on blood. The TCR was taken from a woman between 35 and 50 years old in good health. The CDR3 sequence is CVSSVRQGSLTEAFF. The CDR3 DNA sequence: TGTGTCAGCAGTGTCAGACAGGGGTCGCTGACTGAAGCTTTCTTT.